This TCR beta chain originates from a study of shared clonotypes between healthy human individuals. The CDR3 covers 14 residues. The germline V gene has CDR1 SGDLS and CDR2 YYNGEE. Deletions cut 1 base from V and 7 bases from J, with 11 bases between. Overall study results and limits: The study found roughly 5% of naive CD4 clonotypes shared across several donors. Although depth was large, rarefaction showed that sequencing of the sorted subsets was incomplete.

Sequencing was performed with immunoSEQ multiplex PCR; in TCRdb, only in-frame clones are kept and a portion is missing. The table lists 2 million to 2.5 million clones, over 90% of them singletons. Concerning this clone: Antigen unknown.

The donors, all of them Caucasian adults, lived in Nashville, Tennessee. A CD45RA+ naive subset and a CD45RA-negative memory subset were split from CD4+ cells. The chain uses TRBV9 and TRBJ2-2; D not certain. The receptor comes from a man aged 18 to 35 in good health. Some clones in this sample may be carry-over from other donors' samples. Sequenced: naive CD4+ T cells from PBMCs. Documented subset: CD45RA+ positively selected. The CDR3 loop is CASSVPPEFGELFF. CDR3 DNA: TGTGCCAGCAGCGTACCCCCGGAGTTCGGGGAGCTGTTTTTT.